A single sample is the source of the 17 T cell receptor beta chains below, sequenced in a study of blood T cell repertoires in COVID-19. Measured with immunoSEQ multiplex PCR; TCRdb has only the in-frame clones, and not every one. The repertoire consists of fewer than 400,000 clones, with about 87% occurring once and the leading ten covering 3%. The sample was peripheral blood. The receptor source for this set is a human donor in a cohort sampled during active COVID-19.

This sequence joins TRBV12-3 or TRBV12-4 and TRBJ2-7, with 7 bases that match TRBD2. Trimming cost V 8 bases and J 3 bases; bases outside gene matches: 7. This CDR3 has 13 amino acids. CDR3 coding DNA: TGTGCCAGCCGGGGGAGGGACCGCTACGAGCAGTACTTC. Protein product: CASRGRDRYEQYF.

The gene calls are TRBV12-1 and TRBJ2-3; the D segment call TRBD2 is taken from the table without a DNA check. TRBV12-1 is given as a pseudogene. The CDR3 runs to 16 residues. CDR3 DNA: TGTGCCAGCAGCCTTAGGGTCCGGGGGATGACAGATACGCAGTATTTT. Its translation: CASSLRVRGMTDTQYF.

The V call is TRBV7-9, the J call TRBJ2-1, with D perhaps matching TRBD1 (6 bases). The CDR3 has 12 amino acids. Germline V gene sequence: CDR1 SEHNR, CDR2 FQNEAQ (reference sequence). V was cut by 6 bases and J by 6 bases, with 9 bases left in between. The CDR3, as DNA: TGTGCCAGCAGTGGGACACCCAATGAGCAGTTCTTC. As protein: CASSGTPNEQFF.

The CDR3 region has the DNA TGCGCCAGCAGCTTCTGGGACAGGGGGCGCGGAAACACCATATATTTT. It is translated as CASSFWDRGRGNTIYF. The chain has TRBV5-1 and TRBJ1-3; 12 positions agree with TRBD1. The V segment lost 2 bases and the J segment 4 bases; nucleotides outside the gene matches: 4. In germline, CDR1 is SGHRS, CDR2 YFSETQ. CDR3 length equals 16 residues.

In this sample, this clone turned up once. The chain uses TRBV5-1 and TRBJ2-7, with TRBD2 matching over 8 bases. CDR3 size: 16 residues. Germline loops: CDR1 SGHRS, CDR2 YFSETQ. Losses at the gene ends were 3 bases for V and 2 bases for J; bases not matched to a gene: 10. CDR3 residues: CASSSSPGGRPYEQYF. In nucleotides, the CDR3 is TGCGCCAGCAGCTCCTCCCCGGGCGGGAGGCCCTACGAGCAGTACTTC.

As regards this clone: The sample holds other DNA sequences that translate to the same CDR3. The chain joins TRBV5-1 to TRBJ2-7, with 8 nucleotides matching TRBD2. The CDR3 contains 14 residues. The germline CDR1 and CDR2 sequences are SGHRS and YFSETQ. V lost 2 bases and J lost 2; bases outside the gene matches: 3. CDR3 region: CASSFTSGAYEQYF. CDR3 DNA: TGCGCCAGCAGCTTCACTAGCGGAGCCTACGAGCAGTACTTC.

This clone has more than one count but fewer than ten. The gene calls are TRBV16 and TRBJ1-2, with 8 bases fitting TRBD1. CDR1 KGHSY and CDR2 FQNENV come from the germline V gene. V lost 3 bases to trimming and J lost 8 bases; unmatched junction nucleotides: 2. The length of the CDR3 is 12 residues. The CDR3 is CASSQAGGGYTF. The CDR3, as DNA: TGTGCCAGCAGCCAGGCAGGGGGCGGCTACACCTTC.

The chain has TRBV11-3 and TRBJ2-5; D is undetermined. Germline V gene lookup returns CDR1 SGHNT and CDR2 YENEEA. The CDR3 runs to 13 residues. Trimming left V 5 bases short and J 0 bases short, with 7 bases between. The CDR3 sequence is CASSLADQETQYF. In nucleotides, the CDR3 is TGTGCCAGCAGCCTCGCGGACCAAGAGACCCAGTACTTC. The variable domain in full, with the rest retrieved from reference TRBV11-3 and TRBJ2-5, is EAGVVQSPRYKIIEKKQPVAFWCNPISGHNTLYWYLQNLGQGPELLIRYENEEAVDDSQLPKDRFSAERLKGVDSTLKIQPAELGDSAVYLCASSLADQETQYFGPGTRLLVL.

The sample holds many counts of this clone. The sample contains more than one DNA sequence encoding this CDR3. The CDR3 loop reads CASRTGQGGNQPQHF. The CDR3 coding sequence is TGTGCCAGTAGGACGGGACAGGGGGGCAATCAGCCCCAGCATTTT. The chain couples TRBV19 to TRBJ1-5; 11 bases are shared with TRBD1. The V segment lost 6 bases and the J segment 2 bases; nucleotides outside the gene matches: 3. The germline V gene has CDR1 LNHDA and CDR2 SQIVND (reference sequence). This CDR3 is 15 amino acids long.

The chain employs TRBV7-9 and TRBJ2-2, with TRBD1 matching over 8 bases. CDR1 SEHNR and CDR2 FQNEAQ come from the germline V gene (reference sequence). CDR3 length: 16 residues. The V segment lost 2 bases and the J segment 2 bases; nucleotides outside the gene matches: 4. The CDR3 nucleotides are TGTGCCAGCAGCTTAAACGACAGGGGAAACACCGGGGAGCTGTTTTTT. Amino acids: CASSLNDRGNTGELFF. The entire variable domain, with the rest obtained from reference TRBV7-9 and TRBJ2-2, is as follows: DTGVSQNPRHKITKRGQNVTFRCDPISEHNRLYWYRQTLGQGPEFLTYFQNEAQLEKSRLLSDRFSAERPKGSFSTLEIQRTEQGDSAMYLCASSLNDRGNTGELFFGEGSRLTVL.

The J gene is TRBJ1-1, the V gene TRBV28; perhaps TRBD1 as D (5 bases). The germline CDR1 and CDR2 sequences are MDHEN and SYDVKM. V was pared by 5 bases and J by 2 bases, with 21 bases between. CDR3 length equals 17 residues. In DNA, the CDR3 is TGTGCCAGCAGTCCCAAGGGAATAAGACAGATCAACACTGAAGCTTTCTTT. Protein product: CASSPKGIRQINTEAFF. The full variable domain, with the rest looked up from reference TRBV28 and TRBJ1-1, is DVKVTQSSRYLVKRTGEKVFLECVQDMDHENMFWYRQDPGLGLRLIYFSYDVKMKEKGDIPEGYSVSREKKERFSLILESASTNQTSMYLCASSPKGIRQINTEAFFGQGTRLTVV.

This clone has just one count. At one boundary the junction diverges from the germline segment, which might be a read error. V gene TRBV7-3 combines with J gene TRBJ2-1; D not resolved. This CDR3 has 15 residues. The germline gives CDR1 SGHTA, CDR2 FQGTGA. The CDR3 DNA sequence: TGTGCCAGCAGCTTACCCGAGTACTCCAACAATGAGCAGTTCTTC. This sequence encodes CASSLPEYSNNEQFF.

The chain uses TRBV10-2 and TRBJ2-2; the D gene is possibly TRBD2 (7 bases). The germline CDR1 and CDR2 sequences are WSHSY and SAAADI. This CDR3 is built from 16 residues. V was shortened by 8 bases and J by 4 bases, with 20 bases between the two germline ends. The CDR3 is CASFAGAGRGTGELFF. CDR3 in DNA: TGCGCCAGCTTCGCGGGGGCGGGCCGGGGCACCGGGGAGCTGTTTTTT.

The rearrangement joins TRBV7-3 to TRBJ2-2; 7 bases map to TRBD2. Germline CDR1 is SGHTA and CDR2 is FQGTGA. J gave up 6 bases and V 1 base, and 8 bases lay outside the gene matches. The length of the CDR3 is 16 residues. The CDR3 loop reads CASSLSSSGIAGELFF. DNA of the CDR3: TGTGCCAGCAGCTTAAGTTCTAGCGGTATTGCCGGGGAGCTGTTTTTT. Full variable domain (outside the CDR3, taken from reference TRBV7-3 and TRBJ2-2): GAGVSQTPSNKVTEKGKYVELRCDPISGHTALYWYRQSLGQGPEFLIYFQGTGAADDSGLPNDRFFAVRPEGSVSTLKIQRTERGDSAVYLCASSLSSSGIAGELFFGEGSRLTVL.

The genes are TRBV7-9 and TRBJ2-2; no reliable D call. The CDR3 extends over 13 amino acids. V lost 1 base to trimming and J lost 6 bases, with 6 bases between them. Germline V gene sequence: CDR1 SEHNR, CDR2 FQNEAQ (reference sequence). The CDR3 is CASSLEVAGELFF. Written as DNA, the CDR3 is TGTGCCAGCAGCTTAGAAGTAGCCGGGGAGCTGTTTTTT.

This chain links TRBV5-1 with TRBJ2-7; 13 bases are a match to TRBD2. The junction had 3 bases not matched to a gene; V was cut back by 3 bases and J by 0 bases. This CDR3 has 16 amino acids. Germline lookup yields CDR1 SGHRS and CDR2 YFSETQ. This CDR3 reads CASSSGLAGNSYEQYF. The CDR3 DNA reads TGCGCCAGCAGCTCGGGACTAGCGGGGAACTCCTACGAGCAGTACTTC.

The rearrangement joins TRBV5-1 to TRBJ2-2; D is perhaps TRBD1 (6 bases). The CDR3 consists of 16 residues. Germline V gene lookup returns CDR1 SGHRS and CDR2 YFSETQ. Trimming cost V 0 bases and J 1 base, with 10 bases left between them. The chain's CDR3 is CASSLVGQRNTGELFF. DNA of the CDR3: TGCGCCAGCAGCTTGGTCGGACAGAGGAACACCGGGGAGCTGTTTTTT.